These 15 T cell receptor beta chains came from one sample sequenced in a study of control samples from healthy donors and cancer patients. TCRdb's table, derived via immunoSEQ multiplex PCR, lists solely in-frame clones and lacks some. Of 85,000 to 90,000 clones in the sample, 86% are singletons; the top ten hold over 20%. Source material: blood. Receptor source: a man aged 30-40 years in good health.

The chain combines TRBV7-2 with TRBJ2-1; 10 nucleotides agree with TRBD2. The CDR3 has 18 residues. Trimming cost V 1 base and J 4 bases; bases outside gene matches: 10. Per the germline V gene, CDR1 is SGHTA and CDR2 is FQGNSA. CDR3 residues: CASSLVGPSGGQYNEQFF. In DNA form, the CDR3 reads TGTGCCAGCAGCTTAGTTGGCCCTAGCGGGGGCCAATACAATGAGCAGTTCTTC.

The chain uses TRBV21-1 and TRBJ1-4; the table's TRBD1 call for D was not verified on the DNA. TRBV21-1 corresponds to a pseudogene. The CDR3 spans 16 residues. The DNA of the CDR3 is TGTGCCAGCAGCCAATCTTCAGGGGGTCGAAACGAAAAACTGTTTTTT. Translated: CASSQSSGGRNEKLFF.

The CDR3 sequence: CASSQDWGPGAKNIQYF. The CDR3 DNA is TGTGCCAGCAGCCAAGATTGGGGGCCAGGAGCCAAAAACATTCAGTACTTC. J is TRBJ2-4 and V is TRBV4-2, with a possible D match to TRBD1 (6 bases). This CDR3 is built from 17 residues. The V end lost 0 bases, the J end lost 0 bases, and 12 bases lay between the germline ends. CDR1 and CDR2 (germline): LGHNA, YNFKEQ.

The chain combines TRBV4-1 with TRBJ1-2; D might be TRBD1 (6 bases). From germline, CDR1 is MGHRA and CDR2 YSYEKL. The CDR3 covers 14 residues. Trimming stripped 2 bases from V and 8 bases from J, with 15 bases between. As DNA, the CDR3 is TGCGCCAGCAGCCAACCTCAGGAGGGGGGAGGCTACACCTTC. Translated, it gives CASSQPQEGGGYTF.

The gene calls are TRBV7-8 and TRBJ1-2; no clear D gene. The CDR3 is made up of 12 amino acids. Germline CDR1 reads SGHVS; CDR2 reads FQNEAQ. The V gene lost 6 bases and the J gene lost 0 bases, with 5 bases spanning the gap. CDR3 sequence (DNA): TGTGCCAGCAGGGGAACTAACTATGGCTACACCTTC. It specifies CASRGTNYGYTF.

The chain has TRBV30 and TRBJ1-2; the match to TRBD1 covers 10 bases. In germline, CDR1 is GTSNPN, CDR2 SVGIG (reference sequence). The CDR3 is made up of 13 amino acids. The trim removed 0 bases at V and 6 bases at J, leaving 1 base unmatched. The CDR3 DNA follows: TGTGCCTGGAGTGTAGGGACAGGGGATGGCTACACCTTC. Its protein product is CAWSVGTGDGYTF.

This clone appeared a few times. The V call is TRBV7-9, the J call TRBJ1-2; D is ambiguous. CDR1 and CDR2 (germline): SEHNR, FQNEAQ (reference sequence). V was pared by 1 base and J by 8 bases, with 11 bases between. The CDR3 loop spans 13 amino acids. The DNA of the CDR3 is TGTGCCAGCAGCTTAGAGGAGGGCCGAGGCTACACCTTC. Translating gives CASSLEEGRGYTF.

The V call is TRBV6-6, the J call TRBJ2-7, with D unresolved. CDR1 and CDR2 (germline): MNHNY, SVGAGI (reference sequence). The CDR3 spans 12 residues. Trimming left V 6 bases short and J 4 bases short, with 10 bases between. The CDR3 protein is CASSHGRYEQYF. CDR3 DNA: TGTGCCAGCAGCCATGGACGGTACGAGCAGTACTTC.

The chain combines TRBV6-1 with TRBJ2-7; perhaps TRBD1 as D (5 bases). The germline V gene has CDR1 MNHNS and CDR2 SASEGT. V was shortened by 3 bases and J by 3 bases, with 12 bases between the two germline ends. The CDR3 is made up of 14 amino acids. This CDR3 is CASSEAAGNYEQYF. The CDR3 DNA reads TGTGCCAGCAGTGAGGCGGCAGGGAACTACGAGCAGTACTTC.

V is TRBV21-1 and J is TRBJ2-7; the table's D call, TRBD1, was not checked against the DNA. TRBV21-1 is recorded as a pseudogene. The CDR3 runs 14 residues. CDR3 nucleotide sequence: TGTGCCAGCAGCGCCCCGAGGGGGTCCTACGAGCAGTACGTC. Translating gives CASSAPRGSYEQYV.

V is TRBV18 and J is TRBJ2-5; 15 bases match TRBD2. The CDR3 is 18 amino acids. Unmatched junction bases numbered 6, after V lost 4 bases and J lost 0 bases. Germline-derived CDR1 and CDR2 are KGHSH and LQKENI. CDR3 residues: CASSLGLAGGPNQETQYF. CDR3 coding DNA: TGTGCCAGCTCACTTGGACTAGCGGGGGGGCCCAACCAAGAGACCCAGTACTTC. Drawing the rest from reference TRBV18 and TRBJ2-5, the complete variable domain is NAGVMQNPRHLVRRRGQEARLRCSPMKGHSHVYWYRQLPEEGLKFMVYLQKENIIDESGMPKERFSAEFPKEGPSILRIQQVVRGDSAAYFCASSLGLAGGPNQETQYFGPGTRLLVL.

This chain's CDR3 is CSASGRNSGYEQYF. The CDR3 DNA is TGCAGTGCTAGTGGAAGGAATTCAGGCTACGAGCAGTACTTC. The chain recombines TRBV20-1 with TRBJ2-7; D not resolved. V was clipped by 3 bases and J by 3 bases, with 15 bases between them. This CDR3 has 14 residues. Per the germline V gene, CDR1 is DFQATT and CDR2 is SNEGSKA (reference sequence).

J is TRBJ1-2 and V is TRBV18, with 8 bases aligning to TRBD1. Germline V gene data show CDR1 as KGHSH and CDR2 as LQKENI. The CDR3 length is 16 residues. J was trimmed by 2 bases and V by 6 bases; bases with no gene match: 11. This chain's CDR3 is CASSATVPGGNYGYTF. In DNA form, the CDR3 reads TGTGCCAGCTCCGCCACCGTCCCAGGGGGCAACTATGGCTACACCTTC.

This chain uses TRBV6-5 with TRBJ2-5; 7 bases align to TRBD1. The V and J ends lost 5 bases and 3 bases, in that order; junction bases with no gene match: 3. The germline CDR1 and CDR2 sequences are MNHEY and SVGAGI. The CDR3 length is 13 residues. The CDR3 loop is CASSHDREETQYF. In DNA form, the CDR3 reads TGTGCCAGCAGTCACGACAGGGAAGAGACCCAGTACTTC.

This chain joins TRBV11-3 and TRBJ1-2; D not resolved. Germline V gives CDR1 SGHNT, CDR2 YENEEA. This CDR3 is 12 amino acids long. Trimming removed 0 bases at V and 8 bases at J, with 7 bases between. CDR3 nucleotide sequence: TGTGCCAGCAGCTTAGATGGGGAAGGCTACACCTTC. This codes for CASSLDGEGYTF. Full variable domain (missing parts from reference TRBV11-3 and TRBJ1-2): EAGVVQSPRYKIIEKKQPVAFWCNPISGHNTLYWYLQNLGQGPELLIRYENEEAVDDSQLPKDRFSAERLKGVDSTLKIQPAELGDSAVYLCASSLDGEGYTFGSGTRLTVV.